This is a list of T cell receptor beta chains from one sample in a study of blood T cell repertoires in COVID-19. Sequencing was performed with immunoSEQ multiplex PCR; in TCRdb, only in-frame clones are kept and a portion is missing. The table has about 340,000 clones, approximately 82% seen once; the top ten hold approximately 3%. Sequenced input: peripheral blood. These receptors all come from a man aged 25-40 years with active or convalescent COVID-19. Each CDR3 is given with its conserved first and last residue. A D gene is named only where the DNA matches it firmly. The size of a clone is reported for some rows only, either as once, few or many, or as a class for expanded clones.

D: TRBD2; J: TRBJ2-3; V: TRBV18; length: 17; size: NA; DNA: TGTGCCAGCTCACGCGAACTAGCGGGTCTGCTCACAGATACGCAGTATTTT; CDR3: CASSRELAGLLTDTQYF
D: NA; J: TRBJ1-2; V: TRBV18; length: 14; size: once; DNA: TGTGCCAGCTCACTATCTTGGACAGACTATGGCTACACCTTC; CDR3: CASSLSWTDYGYTF
D: NA; J: TRBJ2-4; V: TRBV5-1; length: 15; size: NA; DNA: TGCGCCAGCAGCTTGGAGTCGAGACGGGAAAACATTCAGTACTTC; CDR3: CASSLESRRENIQYF
D: NA; J: TRBJ1-1; V: TRBV7-2; length: 15; size: NA; DNA: TGTGCCAGCAGCTTAGGGCAGGTCGTTAACACTGAAGCTTTCTTT; CDR3: CASSLGQVVNTEAFF
D: NA; J: TRBJ1-2; V: TRBV7-9; length: 15; size: few; DNA: TGTGCCAGCAGCTTAATAGGGGCAGGGCCCTATGGCTACACCTTC; CDR3: CASSLIGAGPYGYTF
D: NA; J: TRBJ1-1; V: TRBV9; length: 15; size: NA; DNA: TGTGCCAGCAGCCCACCTGATGCCCCGGACACTGAAGCTTTCTTT; CDR3: CASSPPDAPDTEAFF
D: NA; J: TRBJ2-2; V: TRBV12-3/TRBV12-4; length: 12; size: NA; DNA: TGTGCCAGCAGTTATGACAGATATCGGCCGTTTTTT; CDR3: CASSYDRYRPFF
D: TRBD2; J: TRBJ2-7; V: TRBV4-2; length: 15; size: NA; DNA: TGTGCCAGCAGCCAAGACGGGGGGTACTCCTACGAGCAGTACTTC; CDR3: CASSQDGGYSYEQYF
D: TRBD1; J: TRBJ1-1; V: TRBV5-1; length: 14; size: NA; DNA: TGCGCCAGCAGCATTGGACAGGGCCAGAGGGAAGCTTTCTTT; CDR3: CASSIGQGQREAFF
D: NA; J: TRBJ2-7; V: TRBV29-1; length: 18; size: NA; DNA: TGCAGCGTTGCCCTTATGACCCGGGACACTCTAAGCTCCTACGAGCAGTACTTC; CDR3: CSVALMTRDTLSSYEQYF
D: NA; J: TRBJ2-7; V: TRBV28; length: 11; size: NA; DNA: TGTGCCAGCAGTAATGTGCGGGAGCAGTACTTC; CDR3: CASSNVREQYF
D: TRBD2; J: TRBJ2-2; V: TRBV6-5; length: 14; size: NA; DNA: TGTGCCAGCAGAGACGGGGGGAGCGCCGGGGAGCTGTTTTTT; CDR3: CASRDGGSAGELFF
D: TRBD1; J: TRBJ1-4; V: TRBV6-5; length: 15; size: NA; DNA: TGTGCCAGCAGGCCCATGGGACAGCATAATGAAAAACTGTTTTTT; CDR3: CASRPMGQHNEKLFF
D: TRBD1; J: TRBJ1-5; V: TRBV18; length: 15; size: NA; DNA: TGTGCCAGCTCACCACTTCCAGGGGGAGACCAGCCCCAGCATTTT; CDR3: CASSPLPGGDQPQHF
D: NA; J: TRBJ1-4; V: TRBV19; length: 13; size: NA; DNA: TGTGCCGTTAGTGGGGGGAGGCATGAAAAACTGTTTTTT; CDR3: CAVSGGRHEKLFF
D: TRBD1; J: TRBJ1-1; V: TRBV10-3; length: 16; size: once; DNA: TGTGCCAGCACCCGACAGGGAAGGCCTAGGAACACTGAAGCTTTCTTT; CDR3: CASTRQGRPRNTEAFF
D: TRBD2; J: TRBJ2-3; V: TRBV19; length: 15; size: NA; DNA: TGTGCCAGTAAGCGGGAGCCATCTGGCACAGATACGCAGTATTTT; CDR3: CASKREPSGTDTQYF
D: NA; J: TRBJ1-1; V: TRBV6-5; length: 13; size: NA; DNA: TGTGCCAGCAGTCCTGCCGGGGGGTATCAAGCTTTCTTT; CDR3: CASSPAGGYQAFF
D: NA; J: TRBJ1-6; V: TRBV9; length: 17; size: few; DNA: TGTGCCAGCAGCGTAGAGGCCAGCGCTGGGTATAATTCACCCCTCCACTTT; CDR3: CASSVEASAGYNSPLHF
D: NA; J: TRBJ2-7; V: TRBV20-1; length: 13; size: once; DNA: TGCAGTGCTAGTCACCCAGAAAACTACGAGCAGTACTTC; CDR3: CSASHPENYEQYF
D: NA; J: TRBJ1-6; V: TRBV27; length: 15; size: NA; DNA: TGTGCCAGCAGTTTACCACGGGAGAGAAATTCACCCCTCCACTTT; CDR3: CASSLPRERNSPLHF
D: NA; J: TRBJ2-4; V: TRBV7-2; length: 12; size: NA; DNA: TGTGCCAGCAGCTTATCGGGAAACATTCAGTACTTC; CDR3: CASSLSGNIQYF
D: TRBD1; J: TRBJ2-7; V: TRBV11-3; length: 13; size: NA; DNA: TGTGCCGGCTACAGGGGTGTGGATTACGAGCAGTACTTC; CDR3: CAGYRGVDYEQYF
D: NA; J: TRBJ2-6; V: TRBV9; length: 15; size: few; DNA: TGTGCCAGCAGCTCCACCGAGTCTGGGGCCAACGTCCTGACTTTC; CDR3: CASSSTESGANVLTF
D: NA; J: TRBJ1-2; V: TRBV7-2; length: 13; size: few; DNA: TGTGCCGGGGCGGGAGGAGGGTTGAGTGGCTACACCTTC; CDR3: CAGAGGGLSGYTF
D: NA; J: TRBJ1-1; V: TRBV7-9; length: 13; size: NA; DNA: TGTGCCAGCAGCTCGGCGAGAGGCACTGAAGCTTTCTTT; CDR3: CASSSARGTEAFF
D: TRBD2; J: TRBJ2-1; V: TRBV7-7; length: 16; size: NA; DNA: TGTGCCAGCAGCTTAGAACTAGCGGGAGTAGGTGGTGAGCAGTTCTTC; CDR3: CASSLELAGVGGEQFF
D: TRBD2; J: TRBJ2-1; V: TRBV6-5; length: 13; size: NA; DNA: TGTGCCAGCGGACTAGCGGGGTTCAATGAGCAGTTCTTC; CDR3: CASGLAGFNEQFF
D: NA; J: TRBJ2-7; V: TRBV10-3; length: 15; size: NA; DNA: TGTGCCATCAGTGAGACCTGGACCGGGAACTACGAGCAGTACTTC; CDR3: CAISETWTGNYEQYF
D: TRBD1; J: TRBJ2-5; V: TRBV30; length: 12; size: NA; DNA: TGTGCCTTCCGGGACAGGGGAGAGACCCAGTACTTC; CDR3: CAFRDRGETQYF
D: NA; J: TRBJ2-2; V: TRBV11-2; length: 14; size: NA; DNA: TGTGCCAGCAGCTGGAGTGCGGCCACCGGGGAGCTGTTTTTT; CDR3: CASSWSAATGELFF
D: TRBD2; J: TRBJ2-7; V: TRBV27; length: 17; size: NA; DNA: TGTGCCAGCAGTCCCACCCGACTAGCGGGAGTGGCCTACGAGCAGTACTTC; CDR3: CASSPTRLAGVAYEQYF
D: TRBD1; J: TRBJ2-3; V: TRBV10-3; length: 16; size: NA; DNA: TGTGCCATCAACGGCGATAGTAGGGGGCAAGCAGATACGCAGTATTTT; CDR3: CAINGDSRGQADTQYF
D: NA; J: TRBJ1-1; V: TRBV4-3; length: 14; size: NA; DNA: TGCGCCAGCAGCCAGGACCGGGACAAATCTGAAGCTTTCTTT; CDR3: CASSQDRDKSEAFF
D: NA; J: TRBJ1-1; V: TRBV13; length: 13; size: NA; DNA: TGTGCCAGCAGCTTAAGGGGGAACACTGAAGCTTTCTTT; CDR3: CASSLRGNTEAFF
D: NA; J: TRBJ2-1; V: TRBV5-1; length: 16; size: NA; DNA: TGCGCCAGCAGCTCGGGACTTTTCCAGGGGGGCAATGAGCAGTTCTTC; CDR3: CASSSGLFQGGNEQFF
D: TRBD2; J: TRBJ2-1; V: TRBV18; length: 17; size: NA; DNA: TGTGCCAGCTCACCCACCGGGCCTAGCGGGCACTACAATGAGCAGTTCTTC; CDR3: CASSPTGPSGHYNEQFF
D: NA; J: TRBJ2-2; V: TRBV5-1; length: 14; size: NA; DNA: TGCGCCAGCAGCTTGGGCGGGTTCGGCGGGGAGCTGTTTTTT; CDR3: CASSLGGFGGELFF
D: NA; J: TRBJ2-5; V: TRBV18; length: 15; size: NA; DNA: TGTGCCAGCTCACAGGCCCGAGGAGAGATTGAGACCCAGTACTTC; CDR3: CASSQARGEIETQYF
D: NA; J: TRBJ2-5; V: TRBV3-1/TRBV3-2; length: 18; size: NA; DNA: TGTGCCAGCAGCCAAGATTATTCAGTCGCTAGCAGCCAAGAGACCCAGTACTTC; CDR3: CASSQDYSVASSQETQYF
D: NA; J: TRBJ1-1; V: TRBV18; length: 14; size: NA; DNA: TGTGCCAGCTCACCACTTACGGCAGGCACTGAAGCTTTCTTT; CDR3: CASSPLTAGTEAFF
D: TRBD1; J: TRBJ1-4; V: TRBV10-3; length: 14; size: NA; DNA: TGTGCCGCCACCCCCGGACAGGGGGGAGAAAAACTGTTTTTT; CDR3: CAATPGQGGEKLFF
D: NA; J: TRBJ1-3; V: TRBV15; length: 12; size: NA; DNA: TGTGCCACCAGCAGAGATAGAAACACCATATATTTT; CDR3: CATSRDRNTIYF
D: NA; J: TRBJ1-4; V: TRBV6-6; length: 15; size: once; DNA: TGTGCCAGCAGTTACAGGAGTCTACCCGGTGAAAAACTGTTTTTT; CDR3: CASSYRSLPGEKLFF
D: NA; J: TRBJ1-2; V: TRBV27; length: 11; size: NA; DNA: TGTGCCAGCAGTATCAGGGGTGGCTACACCTTC; CDR3: CASSIRGGYTF
D: NA; J: TRBJ2-5; V: TRBV6-5; length: 15; size: NA; DNA: TGTGCCAGCCGCCAAAGGTTCGGGAGTTCGGAGACCCAGTACTTC; CDR3: CASRQRFGSSETQYF
D: TRBD1; J: TRBJ1-6; V: TRBV5-5; length: 16; size: NA; DNA: TGTGCCAGCAGCTTCCGACAGGGCTCCTATAATTCACCCCTCCACTTT; CDR3: CASSFRQGSYNSPLHF
D: NA; J: TRBJ1-4; V: TRBV5-5; length: 14; size: NA; DNA: TGTGCCAGCAGCTTACTAGGAAGTCGCGAAAAACTGTTTTTT; CDR3: CASSLLGSREKLFF
D: TRBD2; J: TRBJ2-3; V: TRBV2; length: 15; size: NA; DNA: TGTGCCAGCAGCAAGCGGGGGCCGGCCACAGATACGCAGTATTTT; CDR3: CASSKRGPATDTQYF
D: NA; J: TRBJ2-5; V: TRBV5-6; length: 12; size: NA; DNA: TGTGCCAGCAGCCCTCTCGGGGAGACCCAGTACTTC; CDR3: CASSPLGETQYF
D: NA; J: TRBJ1-1; V: TRBV12-3/TRBV12-4; length: 13; size: NA; DNA: TGTGCCAGCAGTCCCCCGACTGCCGCTGAAGCTTTCTTT; CDR3: CASSPPTAAEAFF
D: NA; J: TRBJ2-7; V: TRBV4-2; length: 15; size: NA; DNA: TGTGCCAGCAGCTTCACCGTGGGGGCCTCCTACGAGCAGTACTTC; CDR3: CASSFTVGASYEQYF
D: TRBD1; J: TRBJ1-2; V: TRBV5-4; length: 16; size: NA; DNA: TGTGCCAGCAGCCTCGGGACAGGGGTTTCCTCCCATGGCTACACCTTC; CDR3: CASSLGTGVSSHGYTF
D: TRBD1; J: TRBJ2-7; V: TRBV6-5; length: 12; size: few; DNA: TGTGCCACCTCTTCAGGGGGCGGGGAGCAGTACTTC; CDR3: CATSSGGGEQYF